One and the same sample provided the 25 T cell receptor delta chains below, sequenced in a study of gamma-delta T cells after stem cell transplantation. TCRdb repeated clone calling on the RT-PCR reads with CATT. This repertoire shows about 14,000 delta-chain clones, roughly 32% found once; its top ten account for around 3.9%. The sequenced material came from gamma-delta T cells. The receptors derive from a human donor. It is not recorded whose cells these are; they may come from a transplant donor.

V and J are TRDV1 and TRDJ1, with 11 positions matching TRDD3. CDR1 TSWWSYY and CDR2 QGS come from the germline V gene. The V segment lost 4 bases and the J segment 2 bases; nucleotides outside the gene matches: 27. This CDR3 has 23 amino acids. The CDR3 loop is CALGAHLPPLLLLGDKGTDKLIF. The DNA of the CDR3 is TGTGCTCTTGGGGCCCATCTTCCTCCTCTATTATTACTGGGGGATAAGGGGACCGATAAACTCATCTTT.

Comment on this clone: This specimen includes other DNA sequences encoding the same CDR3. The chain couples TRDV2 to TRDJ3; 8 bases fit TRDD3. The V and J ends lost 0 bases and 0 bases, in that order; junction bases with no gene match: 3. CDR1 and CDR2 from the germline V gene are GEAIGNYY and EKD. The CDR3 loop spans 18 amino acids. The CDR3 protein is CACDTAGGSSWDTRQMFF. For the CDR3, the DNA is TGTGCCTGTGACACCGCTGGGGGAAGCTCCTGGGACACCCGACAGATGTTTTTC.

This clone has more than one count but fewer than ten. The chain recombines TRDV3 with TRDJ1; perhaps TRDD3 as D (5 bases). The CDR3 is 15 amino acids. V lost 2 bases and J 5 bases, leaving 21 bases between the germline ends. The germline V gene encodes CDR1 TVYSNPD and CDR2 GDNSRS (reference sequence). CDR3 DNA: TGTGCCTTTTCGTTCCCCCCGTCGGGATTTGATAAACTCATCTTT. Translating gives CAFSFPPSGFDKLIF.

J is TRDJ1 and V is TRDV1; D remains unclear. Trimming pared 1 base from V and 0 bases from J, leaving 18 bases between. Germline V CDR1 and CDR2: TSWWSYY, QGS. The CDR3 is 18 amino acids. CDR3 region: CALGEPHRAPPYTDKLIF. In DNA, the CDR3 is TGTGCTCTTGGGGAACCTCATCGGGCTCCCCCTTACACCGATAAACTCATCTTT.

The DNA of the CDR3 is TGTGCTCTTGGGGAACCCTCGTTTGTACTGGGGGATTACACCGATAAACTCATCTTT. Translating it yields CALGEPSFVLGDYTDKLIF. V usage is TRDV1 and J usage is TRDJ1; 10 nucleotides match TRDD3. With V trimmed by 1 base and J by 0 bases, 11 bases remained unmatched. Germline V CDR1 and CDR2: TSWWSYY, QGS. This CDR3 has 19 amino acids.

For this clone: At one boundary the junction diverges from the germline segment, which might be a read error. At the DNA level, this CDR3 is encoded by other sequences in the same sample as well. The V and J genes are TRAV29/DV5 and TRDJ1; TRDD3 matches 11 bases. Germline CDR1 and CDR2: NSMFDY and ISSIKDK. CDR3 size: 18 residues. CDR3 in DNA: TGTGCCGCAAGGGTCGGGCGTTCTCCTACTGGGGGATACGATAAACTCATCTTT. Protein sequence: CAARVGRSPTGGYDKLIF.

J is TRDJ3 and V is TRDV3; 10 positions match TRDD3. Per the germline V gene, CDR1 is TVYSNPD and CDR2 is GDNSRS (reference sequence). The CDR3 extends over 20 amino acids. Trimming cost V 1 base and J 0 bases; bases outside gene matches: 12. This CDR3 reads CAFTLGTGGSSSWDTRQMFF. The CDR3 nucleotides read TGTGCCTTTACCCTCGGTACTGGGGGATCTAGCTCCTGGGACACCCGACAGATGTTTTTC.

On this clone: A clone one base away is much larger, so this may be a read error. This CDR3 is also generated by other DNA sequences in the sample. The chain recombines TRAV29/DV5 with TRDJ1; D gene uncertain. The CDR3 totals 13 residues. Germline CDR1 reads NSMFDY; CDR2 reads ISSIKDK. The CDR3 sequence is CAALVAGPDKLIF. CDR3 nucleotides: TGTGCCGCCCTTGTCGCAGGGCCCGATAAACTCATCTTT. Drawing the rest from reference TRAV29/DV5 and TRDJ1, the complete variable domain is DQQVKQNSPSLSVQEGRISILNCDYTNSMFDYFLWYKKYPAEGPTFLISISSIKDKNEDGRFTVFLNKSAKHLSLHIVPSQPGDSAVYFCAALVAGPDKLIFGKGTRVTVEP.

This chain joins TRDV2 and TRDJ2; 12 bases match TRDD3. The V and J ends lost 3 bases and 0 bases, in that order; junction bases with no gene match: 16. The CDR3 is made up of 21 amino acids. Germline V CDR1 and CDR2: GEAIGNYY, EKD. CDR3 amino acids: CACDHILGDTPRLSLTAQLFF. The CDR3 DNA sequence: TGTGCCTGTGACCACATACTGGGGGATACCCCTCGCCTATCTTTGACAGCACAACTCTTCTTT.

The rearrangement uses TRDV3 and TRDJ3; TRDD3 matches at 11 bases. Germline-derived CDR1 and CDR2 are TVYSNPD and GDNSRS (reference sequence). The junction had 20 bases not matched to a gene; V was cut back by 4 bases and J by 0 bases. This CDR3 spans 22 amino acids. CDR3 sequence (DNA): TGTGCCTACTCCTCCGAGCCATTACTGGGGGATAGCTGCTCCTGGGACACCCGACAGATGTTTTTC. Protein sequence: CAYSSEPLLGDSCSWDTRQMFF.

The chain couples TRDV1 to TRDJ1; a weak D match, TRDD3 (5 bases). The CDR3 is 14 amino acids. CDR1 TSWWSYY and CDR2 QGS come from the germline V gene. With 4 bases removed from V and 3 bases from J, the gap between germline ends came to 12 bases. CDR3 amino acids: CALGAWAGADKLIF. The CDR3, as DNA: TGTGCTCTTGGGGCCTGGGCAGGGGCCGATAAACTCATCTTT.

J is TRDJ3 and V is TRDV2; the D is unclear. The germline V and J ends were trimmed by 3 bases and 0 bases, with 14 bases remaining between them. The CDR3 runs 18 residues. CDR1 is GEAIGNYY, CDR2 EKD, per germline. As DNA, the CDR3 is TGTGCCTGTGACCCCGTACTTCTTACCTCCTGGGACACCCGACAGATGTTTTTC. Protein: CACDPVLLTSWDTRQMFF.

The chain is built from TRDV2 and TRDJ2; 12 nucleotides agree with TRDD3. The CDR3 runs to 21 residues. The trim removed 0 bases at V and 4 bases at J, leaving 17 bases unmatched. From germline, CDR1 is GEAIGNYY and CDR2 EKD. CDR3 nucleotide sequence: TGTGCCTGTGACACCGCGAATAAGCTTACTGGGGGATACCAGGCGACAGCACAACTCTTCTTT. Translated: CACDTANKLTGGYQATAQLFF.

This clone has only a few counts. Other DNA sequences in this sample translate to the same CDR3. The V call is TRDV2, the J call TRDJ3, with 11 bases lining up with TRDD3. V lost 0 bases, J lost 0 bases, and 3 bases stayed unmatched. This CDR3 has 19 amino acids. Per the germline V gene, CDR1 is GEAIGNYY and CDR2 is EKD. The CDR3 bases are TGTGCCTGTGACACCGGGACTGGGGGATACTCCTGGGACACCCGACAGATGTTTTTC. Its translation is CACDTGTGGYSWDTRQMFF.

As concerns this clone: The same CDR3 arises from other DNA sequences in this sample as well. The chain's CDR3 is CACDTGDTRSWDTRQMFF. The CDR3 region has the DNA TGTGCCTGTGACACGGGGGATACGCGCTCCTGGGACACCCGACAGATGTTTTTC. The V call is TRDV2, the J call TRDJ3; the match to TRDD3 covers 10 bases. J lost 0 bases, V lost 1 base, and 2 bases had no gene match. The germline gives CDR1 GEAIGNYY, CDR2 EKD. The CDR3 covers 18 residues.

The sample holds a few counts of this clone. The chain couples TRDV2 to TRDJ3, with TRDD3 identical over 11 bases. The J segment lost 2 bases and the V segment lost 4 bases, leaving 12 bases of the junction unmatched. The CDR3 covers 20 residues. Germline loops: CDR1 GEAIGNYY, CDR2 EKD. CDR3 DNA: TGTGCCTGTGATAAGTACTGGGGGATAAAACTCCCCTGGGACACCCGACAGATGTTTTTC. Translation gives CACDKYWGIKLPWDTRQMFF.

This clone was seen only a few times. The J gene is TRDJ3, the V gene TRDV2; 10 bases align to TRDD3. CDR1 and CDR2 (germline): GEAIGNYY, EKD. The CDR3 has 16 amino acids. V lost 3 bases to trimming and J lost 4 bases; unmatched junction nucleotides: 2. CDR3 nucleotide sequence: TGTGCCTGTGACGTACTGGGGGATTGGGACACCCGACAGATGTTTTTC. Translated: CACDVLGDWDTRQMFF.

In this sample, this clone turned up a few times. A much larger clone differs from this one at a single base, so this may be a read error. This specimen includes other DNA sequences encoding the same CDR3. The J gene is TRDJ3, the V gene TRDV2; 11 nucleotides align to TRDD3. The CDR3 consists of 18 residues. CDR1 GEAIGNYY and CDR2 EKD come from the germline V gene. The trim removed 0 bases at V and 2 bases at J, leaving 2 bases unmatched. The CDR3 DNA reads as TGTGCCTGTGACACCCTACTGGGGGATACCTGGGACACCCGACAGATGTTTTTC. As protein: CACDTLLGDTWDTRQMFF.

This clone was observed a few times. The junction differs from germline at one of its ends, possibly a read error. The chain joins TRDV1 to TRDJ1, with D possibly matching TRDD2 (9 bases). Germline V gene lookup returns CDR1 TSWWSYY and CDR2 QGS. CDR3 length: 23 residues. CDR3 residues: CALGEFGLPTWGVLGAHTDKLIF. The CDR3 nucleotides are TGTGCCCTTGGGGAGTTTGGCCTTCCTACGTGGGGGGTACTGGGGGCGCACACCGATAAACTCATCTTT.

This clone has just a few counts. V usage is TRDV3 and J usage is TRDJ1, with 12 bases aligning to TRDD3. Germline V gene lookup returns CDR1 TVYSNPD and CDR2 GDNSRS (reference sequence). Unmatched junction bases numbered 19, after V lost 2 bases and J lost 3 bases. The CDR3 is 19 amino acids. The CDR3 coding sequence is TGTGCCTTTGGGGTCCTACCCCTACTGGGGGATACATACCCCGATAAACTCATCTTT. It yields the protein CAFGVLPLLGDTYPDKLIF.

V usage is TRDV3 and J usage is TRDJ3; D not certain. With 3 bases removed from V and 5 bases from J, the gap between germline ends came to 14 bases. The CDR3 covers 15 residues. The germline V gene has CDR1 TVYSNPD and CDR2 GDNSRS (reference sequence). This CDR3 reads CAFHCPRGDTRQMFF. Written as DNA, the CDR3 is TGTGCCTTCCATTGTCCCAGGGGGGACACCCGACAGATGTTTTTC.

J is TRDJ2 and V is TRDV2, with TRDD3 identical over 9 bases. There are 16 residues in the CDR3. V lost 2 bases to trimming and J lost 1 base; unmatched junction nucleotides: 4. Germline assignment: CDR1 GEAIGNYY and CDR2 EKD. CDR3 loop: CACDKMGDILTAQLFF. CDR3 nucleotide sequence: TGTGCCTGTGACAAAATGGGGGATATTTTGACAGCACAACTCTTCTTT.

This chain links TRDV2 with TRDJ2, with 8 nucleotides matching TRDD3. CDR1 is GEAIGNYY, CDR2 EKD, per germline. The CDR3 length is 15 residues. Trimming removed 7 bases from V and 5 bases from J; junction bases left unmatched: 11. The CDR3 region is CAWRWYWGPTAQLFF. CDR3 coding DNA: TGTGCCTGGCGATGGTACTGGGGGCCTACAGCACAACTCTTCTTT.

Comments on this clone: The junction departs from the called germline gene at one end, perhaps through a read error. V and J are TRDV2 and TRDJ3, with TRDD3 matching 11 bases. This CDR3 spans 18 amino acids. The V gene's germline CDR1 is GEAIGNYY and CDR2 EKD. This CDR3 is CACAMGDTSSLDTRQMFF. For the CDR3, the DNA is TGTGCCTGTGCCATGGGGGATACGAGCTCCTTGGACACCCGACAGATGTTTTTC.

To note about this clone: At one end the junction does not follow the germline gene, possibly because of a read error. The rearrangement uses TRDV3 and TRDJ3; 7 positions match TRDD3. The CDR3 loop spans 17 amino acids. Germline V gene lookup returns CDR1 TVYSNPD and CDR2 GDNSRS (reference sequence). CDR3 in amino acids: CARREWGRRWDTRKMFF. As DNA, the CDR3 is TGTGCCAGAAGAGAGTGGGGGAGACGGTGGGACACCCGAAAGATGTTTTTC. Complete variable domain (other parts from reference TRDV3 and TRDJ3): CDKVTQSSPDQTVASGSEVVLLCTYDTVYSNPDLFWYRIRPDYSFQFVFYGDNSRSEGADFTQGRFSVKHILTQKAFHLVISPVRTEDSATYYCARREWGRRWDTRKMFFGTGIKLFVEP.